The 19 T cell receptor beta chains reported below all come from one sample, sequenced in a study of shared clonotypes between healthy human individuals. Some clones are missing from TCRdb's copy, which holds only in-frame ones; the method was immunoSEQ multiplex PCR. Here the sample spans just over 2,000,000 clones, approximately 95% being singletons. The sequenced material came from naive CD4+ T cells sorted from blood. Subset noted: CD45RA+ positively selected. These receptors were taken from a man in his late teens or twenties in good health.

This clone has a handful of counts. This sequence joins TRBV7-9 and TRBJ1-6, with 7 bases that match TRBD1. V shed 2 bases and J 6 bases; nucleotides not matched to a gene: 1. The CDR3 length is 14 residues. Germline CDR1 is SEHNR and CDR2 is FQNEAQ (reference sequence). CDR3 in DNA: TGTGCCAGCAGCTTACGACAGGGTAATTCACCCCTCCACTTT. It codes for CASSLRQGNSPLHF. The whole variable domain, filled in from reference TRBV7-9 and TRBJ1-6, reads DTGVSQNPRHKITKRGQNVTFRCDPISEHNRLYWYRQTLGQGPEFLTYFQNEAQLEKSRLLSDRFSAERPKGSFSTLEIQRTEQGDSAMYLCASSLRQGNSPLHFGNGTRLTVT.

To note about this clone: The sample has other DNA sequences that encode this CDR3 too. The rearrangement uses TRBV10-1 and TRBJ2-2, with TRBD2 matching over 12 bases. CDR1 and CDR2 from the germline V gene are WNHNN and SYGVQD (reference sequence). This CDR3 comprises 15 residues. The V and J ends lost 4 bases and 7 bases, in that order; junction bases with no gene match: 4. CDR3 loop: CASSGTSGVFGELFF. The CDR3 bases are TGCGCCAGCAGTGGGACTAGCGGGGTCTTCGGGGAGCTGTTTTTT.

The rearrangement links TRBV5-6 to TRBJ1-4, with no clear D. The germline V and J ends were trimmed by 0 bases and 5 bases, with 11 bases remaining between them. CDR1 and CDR2 (germline): SGHDT, YYEEEE. The CDR3 is 15 amino acids. CDR3 protein: CASSLGAGRNEKLFF. The DNA of the CDR3 is TGTGCCAGCAGCTTGGGGGCAGGCAGAAATGAAAAACTGTTTTTT.

Comment on this clone: The junction departs from germline at one end; a sequencing error may be responsible. The chain recombines TRBV10-3 with TRBJ2-5, with D unclear. The CDR3 totals 14 residues. The germline V gene has CDR1 ENHRY and CDR2 SYGVKD. CDR3 coding DNA: TGTGCCAGCAGTTCTCCAATTGCTGGGGAGACCCAGTACTTC. Translating it yields CASSSPIAGETQYF.

The chain carries TRBV5-5 and TRBJ2-5; D tentatively fits TRBD1 or TRBD2 (5 bases each). The ends were cut back, 3 bases at V and 2 bases at J, with 17 bases in the middle. This CDR3 has 16 amino acids. Germline V CDR1 and CDR2: SGHKS, YYEKEE (reference sequence). CDR3 in DNA: TGTGCCAGCAGCTCTACCGGGACCCAAGGGCAAGAGACCCAGTACTTC. Residues: CASSSTGTQGQETQYF.

This clone was seen a few times. The chain uses TRBV4-1 and TRBJ2-7, with 8 bases aligning to TRBD2. Germline loops: CDR1 MGHRA, CDR2 YSYEKL. The CDR3 is 14 residues long. The junction had 8 bases not matched to a gene; V was cut back by 4 bases and J by 6 bases. CDR3 in amino acids: CASSRTGGEVEQYF. DNA of the CDR3: TGCGCCAGCAGCCGGACGGGAGGGGAAGTCGAGCAGTACTTC.

The CDR3 coding sequence is TGTGCCAGCAGCTGGCTGGGTAAAGGAGAGACCCAGTACTTC. This codes for CASSWLGKGETQYF. The chain has TRBV14 and TRBJ2-5; D is unresolved. CDR1 SGHDN and CDR2 FVKESK come from the germline V gene. This CDR3 contains 14 residues. V was pared by 5 bases and J by 4 bases, with 14 bases between.

This clone was counted a single time. V is TRBV5-1 and J is TRBJ1-1, with D unresolved. Deletions cut 4 bases from V and 0 bases from J, with 16 bases between. This CDR3 is built from 16 residues. The germline CDR1 and CDR2 sequences are SGHRS and YFSETQ. The CDR3: CASSPDIGPLNTEAFF. Written as DNA, the CDR3 is TGCGCCAGCAGCCCAGACATAGGGCCCCTGAACACTGAAGCTTTCTTT.

The V and J genes are TRBV5-1 and TRBJ2-1; the D call may be TRBD1 or TRBD2 (5 bases each). The ends were cut back, 1 base at V and 10 bases at J, with 12 bases in the middle. The germline gives CDR1 SGHRS, CDR2 YFSETQ. The CDR3 covers 13 residues. CDR3 bases: TGCGCCAGCAGCTTGTCCGGGGCATGGGAGCAGTTCTTC. Translation gives CASSLSGAWEQFF.

V and J are TRBV28 and TRBJ1-1, with D possibly TRBD1 on 6 matching bases. CDR1 is MDHEN, CDR2 SYDVKM, per germline. V was pared by 6 bases and J by 12 bases, with 14 bases between. CDR3 length: 11 amino acids. The CDR3 loop reads CASRGARVSFF. As DNA, the CDR3 is TGTGCCAGCAGGGGGGCGAGGGTGTCTTTCTTT. Full variable domain (remainder filled in from reference TRBV28 and TRBJ1-1): DVKVTQSSRYLVKRTGEKVFLECVQDMDHENMFWYRQDPGLGLRLIYFSYDVKMKEKGDIPEGYSVSREKKERFSLILESASTNQTSMYLCASRGARVSFFGQGTRLTVV.

Only a few counts were recorded for this clone. The chain recombines TRBV28 with TRBJ2-3; D is possibly TRBD1 (6 bases). This CDR3 has 13 residues. V shed 5 bases and J shed 6 bases, with 12 bases lying between them. The germline V gene encodes CDR1 MDHEN and CDR2 SYDVKM. CDR3 region: CASSPGHLDTQYF. CDR3 sequence (DNA): TGTGCCAGCAGTCCGGGACATCTTGATACGCAGTATTTT.

The rearrangement links TRBV5-4 to TRBJ2-1; perhaps TRBD2 as D (6 bases). V was shortened by 2 bases and J by 6 bases, with 12 bases between the two germline ends. The CDR3 runs 14 residues. Per germline, CDR1 SGHNT and CDR2 YYREEE (reference sequence). CDR3 amino acids: CASSFRVEGNEQFF. In DNA form, the CDR3 reads TGTGCCAGCAGCTTCAGGGTGGAGGGCAATGAGCAGTTCTTC.

This chain connects TRBV30 to TRBJ1-3; D is undetermined. V was pared by 2 bases and J by 6 bases, with 14 bases between. Germline CDR1 is GTSNPN and CDR2 is SVGIG (reference sequence). This CDR3 contains 14 residues. CDR3 in amino acids: CAWSNSGFINTIYF. CDR3 nucleotide sequence: TGTGCCTGGAGTAACAGTGGCTTCATAAACACCATATATTTT.

The chain is built from TRBV5-4 and TRBJ2-2; D is ambiguous. CDR1 SGHNT and CDR2 YYREEE come from the germline V gene (reference sequence). The CDR3 loop spans 13 amino acids. V lost 2 bases to trimming and J lost 4 bases, with 6 bases between them. CDR3 DNA: TGTGCCAGCAGCTTTGAGTTCACCGGGGAGCTGTTTTTT. Translation gives CASSFEFTGELFF.

The J gene is TRBJ1-5, the V gene TRBV7-2, with TRBD1 as a possible D gene (5 bases). V lost 7 bases and J lost 4, with 17 bases in between. This CDR3 has 15 residues. The V gene's germline CDR1 is SGHTA and CDR2 FQGNSA. The CDR3 sequence is CASKLGTVGNQPQHF. CDR3 in DNA: TGTGCCAGCAAATTGGGGACGGTCGGGAATCAGCCCCAGCATTTT.

Remarks on this clone: The sample holds other DNA sequences that translate to the same CDR3. The chain uses TRBV25-1 and TRBJ1-1; maybe TRBD1 (5 bases). Germline CDR1 reads MGHDK; CDR2 reads SYGVNS. Trimming pared 4 bases from V and 3 bases from J, leaving 15 bases between. The CDR3 is made up of 15 amino acids. CDR3 DNA: TGTGCCAGCAGTGGAACAGCCCTGGGGGACACTGAAGCTTTCTTT. Amino acids: CASSGTALGDTEAFF.

This clone occurred once. The V call is TRBV5-4, the J call TRBJ2-1, with 14 bases identical to TRBD2. This CDR3 spans 16 amino acids. V trimming: 4 bases; J trimming: 7 bases; junction bases outside the gene matches: 7. In germline, CDR1 is SGHNT, CDR2 YYREEE (reference sequence). In DNA, the CDR3 is TGTGCCAGCAGCAAATCCGGGACTAGCGGGAGAAATGAGCAGTTCTTC. Residues: CASSKSGTSGRNEQFF.

The J gene is TRBJ2-7, the V gene TRBV7-9; D not resolved. The CDR3 runs to 11 residues. Trimming cost V 2 bases and J 5 bases, with 4 bases left between them. CDR1 is SEHNR, CDR2 FQNEAQ, per germline (reference sequence). The CDR3 DNA sequence: TGTGCCAGCAGCTTATGGGACGAGCAGTACTTC. This translates into CASSLWDEQYF.

The chain couples TRBV6-5 to TRBJ1-2, with D possibly TRBD1 on 6 matching bases. CDR3 length equals 13 residues. Germline V lookup: CDR1 MNHEY, CDR2 SVGAGI. Trimming stripped 2 bases from V and 10 bases from J, with 14 bases between. The DNA for the CDR3 is TGTGCCAGCAGTTACGGGGGGGCGTTGAACTACACCTTC. Translation: CASSYGGALNYTF.